This entry is about one T cell receptor (beta chain). The target antigen is unknown. Quantitative 5'-RACE was performed with molecular barcodes, and it yielded the TCR beta libraries. TCRdb reprocessed the 5' RACE reads with MiXCR, giving one entry per CDR3 protein. The profile covers approximately 550,000 distinct CDR3 sequences, with roughly 13% appearing a single time and approximately 7% taken by the ten largest. This sample stems from a study of CD8 T cells in ankylosing spondylitis. The V gene lost 1 base and the J gene lost 6 bases, with 13 bases spanning the gap. The CDR3 consists of 15 residues. Per the germline V gene, CDR1 is MNHEY and CDR2 is SMNVEV (reference sequence). The study's findings and limits: Both synovial fluid and blood in reactive arthritis had previously been reported to carry some motif variants. Typical of ankylosing spondylitis blood, it appeared, was a TCR beta motif of under 10 highly homologous variants. According to the report, clones linked to the disease were significantly enriched in matched synovial fluid samples taken from ankylosing spondylitis patients. Peripheral blood samples showed relatively rare disease-linked clones, and these clones were CD8+.

This TCR came from a male donor with ankylosing spondylitis. Material for sequencing was blood, either unsorted or a sorted T cell fraction (not recorded which). The chain links TRBV27 to TRBJ2-1; maybe TRBD1 (6 bases). Written as DNA, the CDR3 is TGTGCCAGCAGTTTATGGACAGACCGGGGCAATGAGCAGTTCTTC. Encoded protein: CASSLWTDRGNEQFF.